The 26 T cell receptor beta chains in this list originate from one sample, sequenced in a study of shared clonotypes between healthy human individuals (dated by TCRdb to 2020 to 2021). Library method: the immunoSEQ multiplex PCR assay. This is the immuneACCESS table as TCRdb keeps it, with only in-frame sequences that have V and J called. A part of the clones is gone; compared with another copy, unresolved V genes explain less than half, and the rest is unexplained. The sample table records around 750,000 clones; 74% of these occur just once. The biggest ten clones account for approximately 1.8% of the sample. Sequenced material: memory CD4+ T cells sorted from blood. The cell subset or site label, as the study defines it: CD45RA-negative fraction. Receptor source: a woman aged 25 to 39 in good health.

The chain carries TRBV9 and TRBJ2-7; D may be TRBD1 or TRBD2 (5 bases each). Per germline, CDR1 SGDLS and CDR2 YYNGEE. CDR3 size: 15 residues. V was trimmed by 3 bases and J by 1 base, leaving 14 bases between them. CDR3 in DNA: TGTGCCAGCAGCGCCCACGAGGGGCCGTCCTACGAGCAGTACTTC. This encodes CASSAHEGPSYEQYF.

The gene calls are TRBV28 and TRBJ2-7; D is possibly TRBD1 (6 bases). Germline V lookup: CDR1 MDHEN, CDR2 SYDVKM. The ends were cut back, 7 bases at V and 0 bases at J, with 13 bases in the middle. The CDR3 has 14 amino acids. CDR3 region: CASTPGHTSYEQYF. The CDR3 DNA sequence: TGTGCCAGCACCCCGGGACATACCTCCTACGAGCAGTACTTC.

The chain links TRBV20-1 to TRBJ1-1; no clear D. Germline CDR1 is DFQATT and CDR2 is SNEGSKA (reference sequence). The CDR3 extends over 11 amino acids. V dropped 4 bases and J dropped 1 base, with 4 bases sitting between them. This CDR3 is CSAMENTEAFF. For the CDR3, the DNA is TGCAGTGCTATGGAGAACACTGAAGCTTTCTTT.

This clone has a handful of counts. Other DNA sequences in the sample encode the same CDR3. The chain uses TRBV5-1 and TRBJ2-5; 9 bases are shared with TRBD1. From germline, CDR1 is SGHRS and CDR2 YFSETQ. Trimming at V came to 5 bases and at J to 4 bases, leaving 6 bases not matched to a gene. This CDR3 region has 14 residues. CDR3 residues: CASSLGQGPETQYF. CDR3 DNA: TGCGCCAGCAGTCTGGGACAGGGTCCAGAGACCCAGTACTTC.

The chain couples TRBV5-1 to TRBJ2-3; D is unresolved. V was trimmed by 4 bases and J by 5 bases, leaving 11 bases between them. The CDR3 loop spans 13 amino acids. CDR1 and CDR2 (germline): SGHRS, YFSETQ. The CDR3 DNA follows: TGCGCCAGCAGCGTGACGTGGCGAGATACGCAGTATTTT. As protein: CASSVTWRDTQYF. The whole variable domain, remainder taken from reference TRBV5-1 and TRBJ2-3, is KAGVTQTPRYLIKTRGQQVTLSCSPISGHRSVSWYQQTPGQGLQFLFEYFSETQRNKGNFPGRFSGRQFSNSRSEMNVSTLELGDSALYLCASSVTWRDTQYFGPGTRLTVL.

The V gene is TRBV19, the J gene TRBJ2-2; possibly TRBD1 or TRBD2 for D (5 bases each). The length of the CDR3 is 15 residues. Germline V CDR1 and CDR2: LNHDA, SQIVND (reference sequence). V was shortened by 3 bases and J by 3 bases, with 11 bases between the two germline ends. The CDR3 DNA sequence: TGTGCCAGTAGTATGGGACGGTCGTACACCGGGGAGCTGTTTTTT. This encodes CASSMGRSYTGELFF.

The chain carries TRBV14 and TRBJ1-2; D unclear. Deletions cut 4 bases from V and 4 bases from J, with 13 bases between. CDR1 SGHDN and CDR2 FVKESK come from the germline V gene. The CDR3 covers 14 residues. The CDR3 reads CASSLMGSSYGYTF. For the CDR3, the DNA is TGTGCCAGCAGCCTTATGGGCTCCTCCTATGGCTACACCTTC.

About this clone itself: Within the sample, other DNA sequences also encode this same CDR3. J is TRBJ2-1 and V is TRBV5-1, with no clear D. Per germline, CDR1 SGHRS and CDR2 YFSETQ. Trimming took 0 bases from V and 4 from J, leaving 11 bases between them. The CDR3 spans 15 residues. The CDR3 reads CASSLDSVGYNEQFF. DNA for the CDR3: TGCGCCAGCAGCTTGGATTCAGTTGGGTACAATGAGCAGTTCTTC.

This rearrangement joins TRBV10-3 to TRBJ2-5, with 8 positions matching TRBD1. The CDR3 is made up of 15 amino acids. The germline CDR1 and CDR2 sequences are ENHRY and SYGVKD. With 6 bases clipped from V and 2 bases from J, the junction kept 8 bases outside the gene matches. CDR3 loop: CAIRRGTGPQETQYF. The DNA of the CDR3 is TGTGCCATCAGGAGGGGGACAGGTCCTCAAGAGACCCAGTACTTC.

This clone occurred once. The CDR3 sequence is CASSIRPSGHTQETQYF. The CDR3 DNA follows: TGTGCCAGCAGCATAAGGCCTAGCGGGCATACCCAAGAGACCCAGTACTTC. The chain couples TRBV7-2 to TRBJ2-5; TRBD2 matches at 8 bases. The CDR3 contains 17 residues. Per germline, CDR1 SGHTA and CDR2 FQGNSA. V gave up 5 bases and J gave up 1 base; unmatched junction bases: 12.

The gene calls are TRBV5-1 and TRBJ2-4; D is uncertain. V lost 0 bases and J 0 bases, leaving 10 bases between the germline ends. The CDR3 is 16 amino acids. The germline V gene has CDR1 SGHRS and CDR2 YFSETQ. CDR3 sequence (DNA): TGCGCCAGCAGCTTGGATGGGCGGATAGCCAAAAACATTCAGTACTTC. It is translated as CASSLDGRIAKNIQYF.

The chain combines TRBV9 with TRBJ1-1, with 8 nucleotides matching TRBD1. V lost 1 base to trimming and J lost 5 bases; unmatched junction nucleotides: 1. This CDR3 has 13 amino acids. The V gene's germline CDR1 is SGDLS and CDR2 YYNGEE. The CDR3 spells CASSVQGATEAFF. DNA for the CDR3: TGTGCCAGCAGCGTACAGGGGGCGACTGAAGCTTTCTTT.

The chain has TRBV27 and TRBJ2-7; D may be TRBD1 (6 bases). With 6 bases removed from V and 1 base from J, the gap between germline ends came to 10 bases. CDR3 length: 13 residues. CDR1 MNHEY and CDR2 SMNVEV come from the germline V gene (reference sequence). The CDR3 DNA is TGTGCCAGCAGGCCCACAGGGTCCTACGAGCAGTACTTC. This gives the protein CASRPTGSYEQYF.

A note on this clone: Other nucleotide sequences from this sample produce the same CDR3. The chain joins TRBV6-5 to TRBJ2-7, with a tentative D call TRBD1 (5 bases). The CDR3 has 15 amino acids. The ends were cut back, 4 bases at V and 2 bases at J, with 15 bases in the middle. Germline CDR1 and CDR2: MNHEY and SVGAGI. CDR3 sequence (DNA): TGTGCCAGCAGTTCCCCCGGCCAGGGAACCTACGAGCAGTACTTC. It is translated as CASSSPGQGTYEQYF.

The V gene is TRBV19, the J gene TRBJ2-1, with D possibly TRBD2 on 6 matching bases. Germline V gives CDR1 LNHDA, CDR2 SQIVND (reference sequence). V shed 4 bases and J shed 4 bases, with 14 bases lying between them. The CDR3 runs to 15 residues. CDR3 sequence: CASSTGGNPYNEQFF. CDR3 in DNA: TGTGCCAGTAGTACTGGGGGGAATCCTTACAATGAGCAGTTCTTC.

The table lists this clone with a count of one. The chain recombines TRBV5-6 with TRBJ1-2, with a tentative D call TRBD1 (6 bases). CDR3 length: 15 amino acids. The V end lost 2 bases, the J end lost 4 bases, and 15 bases lay between the germline ends. Germline V CDR1 and CDR2: SGHDT, YYEEEE. The DNA of the CDR3 is TGTGCCAGCAGCTTATCAGGGGCAGGCACCTATGGCTACACCTTC. It is translated as CASSLSGAGTYGYTF. Based on the CDR3 plus reference TRBV5-6 and TRBJ1-2, the full variable domain is DAGVTQSPTHLIKTRGQQVTLRCSPKSGHDTVSWYQQALGQGPQFIFQYYEEEERQRGNFPDRFSGHQFPNYSSELNVNALLLGDSALYLCASSLSGAGTYGYTFGSGTRLTVV.

V gene TRBV6-5 combines with J gene TRBJ1-1, with a possible D match to TRBD1 (6 bases). The CDR3 is 14 residues long. Germline-derived CDR1 and CDR2 are MNHEY and SVGAGI. The V and J ends lost 6 bases and 3 bases respectively, with 14 bases between them. CDR3 loop: CASRRTGRDTEAFF. For the CDR3, the DNA is TGTGCCAGCAGGCGTACAGGGCGGGACACTGAAGCTTTCTTT.

The gene calls are TRBV6-1 and TRBJ1-5, with D maybe TRBD1 (6 bases). The CDR3 runs 15 residues. Trimming pared 9 bases from V and 4 bases from J, leaving 19 bases between. Germline CDR1 MNHNS, CDR2 SASEGT. This CDR3 reads CASRAGQGSNQPQHF. The DNA of the CDR3 is TGTGCCAGTCGAGCGGGGCAGGGGTCAAATCAGCCCCAGCATTTT.

The rearrangement uses TRBV5-1 and TRBJ2-3, with 7 bases identical to TRBD2. V gave up 2 bases and J gave up 0 bases; unmatched junction bases: 6. There are 16 residues in the CDR3. Germline-derived CDR1 and CDR2 are SGHRS and YFSETQ. CDR3: CASSLGLGSSTDTQYF. CDR3 in DNA: TGCGCCAGCAGCTTAGGACTAGGTTCCAGCACAGATACGCAGTATTTT.

V gene TRBV5-1 combines with J gene TRBJ1-1; 8 bases fit TRBD1. Germline V gene sequence: CDR1 SGHRS, CDR2 YFSETQ. The junction had 5 bases not matched to a gene; V was cut back by 5 bases and J by 2 bases. The CDR3 covers 14 residues. CDR3: CASRQSGGNTEAFF. The CDR3 nucleotides are TGCGCCAGCAGGCAGTCAGGGGGCAACACTGAAGCTTTCTTT.

The rearrangement joins TRBV28 to TRBJ1-3; a possible D gene is TRBD1 (5 bases). The CDR3 is 14 residues long. Germline CDR1 is MDHEN and CDR2 is SYDVKM. V was shortened by 8 bases and J by 0 bases, with 11 bases between the two germline ends. The CDR3 nucleotides are TGTGCCAGCGGGACTCCTGGCTCTGGAAACACCATATATTTT. It is translated as CASGTPGSGNTIYF.

The rearrangement joins TRBV5-1 to TRBJ2-3; TRBD2 matches at 10 bases. CDR1 and CDR2 (germline): SGHRS, YFSETQ. V dropped 0 bases and J dropped 3; count of bases not matched to a gene: 13. The CDR3 runs 19 residues. The CDR3 spells CASSLVGFASGRWTDTQYF. CDR3 DNA sequence: TGCGCCAGCAGCTTGGTTGGATTTGCTAGCGGGAGATGGACAGATACGCAGTATTTT.

For the CDR3, the DNA is TGTGCCAGCAGCTTGCGGGGGCGTGCGGGTGAAGCTTTCTTT. Residues: CASSLRGRAGEAFF. The chain uses TRBV7-3 and TRBJ1-1; the D gene is possibly TRBD1 (6 bases). V dropped 3 bases and J dropped 7 bases, with 15 bases sitting between them. This CDR3 is built from 14 residues. Germline values: CDR1 SGHTA, CDR2 FQGTGA.

This sequence joins TRBV6-5 and TRBJ2-5, with 7 bases fitting TRBD1. With V trimmed by 4 bases and J by 2 bases, 7 bases remained unmatched. Per germline, CDR1 MNHEY and CDR2 SVGAGI. The CDR3 runs 15 residues. For the CDR3, the DNA is TGTGCCAGCAGTTCCTACGACAGGGTACAAGAGACCCAGTACTTC. Protein sequence: CASSSYDRVQETQYF.

The rearrangement links TRBV5-1 to TRBJ1-3; D is perhaps TRBD1 (6 bases). The germline CDR1 and CDR2 sequences are SGHRS and YFSETQ. This CDR3 contains 17 residues. The V end lost 3 bases, the J end lost 1 base, and 17 bases lay between the germline ends. The CDR3 DNA follows: TGCGCCAGCAGCTATTCAGGGGAGTCATTTTCTGGAAACACCATATATTTT. Amino acid sequence: CASSYSGESFSGNTIYF.

The V and J genes are TRBV6-1 and TRBJ1-5; D call uncertain. V was cut by 3 bases and J by 0 bases, with 6 bases left in between. This CDR3 spans 14 amino acids. The germline V gene encodes CDR1 MNHNS and CDR2 SASEGT. CDR3 DNA: TGTGCCAGCAGTGACTCGTATAGCAATCAGCCCCAGCATTTT. It codes for CASSDSYSNQPQHF.